This entry lists 13 T cell receptor beta chains sequenced from one sample in a study of T cells in Graves' hyperthyroidism and ophthalmopathy. There were TCR beta CDR3 regions amplified from RNA transcripts. HTBI primers were the set used in a first-round RT-PCR of the TCR CDR3. TCRdb recomputed calls from the multiplex PCR reads with MiXCR, one row per CDR3 protein. Of a few hundred thousand distinct CDR3 sequences listed, 21% are singletons. Specimen: blood. The receptors come from a woman in her forties or fifties with Graves' hyperthyroidism.

This clonotype was seen repeatedly, ten times or more. The chain joins TRBV11-2 to TRBJ1-2; D unresolved. Per the germline V gene, CDR1 is SGHAT and CDR2 is FQNNGV. There are 15 residues in the CDR3. V lost 5 bases and J 2 bases, leaving 15 bases between the germline ends. The CDR3 spells CASSPIRGRNYGYTF. In nucleotides, the CDR3 is TGTGCCAGCAGCCCCATCCGCGGCAGAAACTATGGCTACACCTTC.

This clonotype was counted a few times. The chain's CDR3 is CASERRAVGTDTQYF. For the CDR3, the DNA is TGTGCCAGCGAACGGAGGGCCGTCGGGACAGATACGCAGTATTTT. The V gene is TRBV28, the J gene TRBJ2-3, with a tentative D call TRBD2 (6 bases). The CDR3 contains 15 residues. With 8 bases removed from V and 3 bases from J, the gap between germline ends came to 18 bases. Germline CDR1 reads MDHEN; CDR2 reads SYDVKM.

This chain joins TRBV6-5 and TRBJ2-1; no firm D call. Germline values: CDR1 MNHEY, CDR2 SVGAGI. Trimming left V 2 bases short and J 4 bases short, with 12 bases between. The CDR3 loop spans 15 amino acids. The CDR3 reads CASSYLGLGYNEQFF. The CDR3 DNA reads TGTGCCAGCAGTTACCTGGGCTTGGGATACAATGAGCAGTTCTTC.

The chain couples TRBV7-9 to TRBJ1-3; D is ambiguous. CDR1 is SEHNR, CDR2 FQNEAQ, per germline (reference sequence). The CDR3 is made up of 16 amino acids. V was trimmed by 5 bases and J by 0 bases, leaving 14 bases between them. CDR3: CASSLQKVHSGNTIYF. The CDR3 DNA sequence: TGTGCCAGCAGCCTCCAAAAGGTCCACTCTGGAAACACCATATATTTT.

This clonotype was counted at least ten times. The chain carries TRBV11-3 and TRBJ2-3; D uncertain. The ends were cut back, 5 bases at V and 0 bases at J, with 18 bases in the middle. CDR1 is SGHNT, CDR2 YENEEA, per germline. The CDR3 has 17 amino acids. CDR3 loop: CASSLAGSLVSTDTQYF. Here the CDR3 DNA reads TGTGCCAGCAGCCTCGCAGGATCCCTCGTTAGCACAGATACGCAGTATTTT.

Ten or more counts support this clonotype. The J gene is TRBJ1-1, the V gene TRBV6-2 or TRBV6-3; D not resolved. The CDR3 length is 13 residues. Trimming shortened V by 2 bases and J by 1 base, and 5 bases separated the two germline ends. The germline CDR1 and CDR2 sequences are MNHEY and SVGEGT. The DNA for the CDR3 is TGTGCCAGCAGTTACGTAAAGAACACTGAAGCTTTCTTT. Protein sequence: CASSYVKNTEAFF.

This clonotype occurred many times. The J gene is TRBJ1-4, the V gene TRBV12-3 or TRBV12-4, with 8 bases identical to TRBD1. The ends lost 6 bases at V and 8 bases at J; junction bases unmatched: 8. CDR3 length: 14 residues. The CDR3 DNA reads TGTGCCAGCAGCCCGACAGGGGTCGGGGAAAAACTGTTTTTT. Protein product: CASSPTGVGEKLFF.

V usage is TRBV20-1 and J usage is TRBJ1-4; TRBD1 matches at 8 bases. Per the germline V gene, CDR1 is DFQATT and CDR2 is SNEGSKA (reference sequence). The ends lost 4 bases at V and 4 bases at J; junction bases unmatched: 8. CDR3 length: 15 residues. The CDR3, as DNA: TGCAGTGCTAAGCCCCGGGACAGGCATAATGAAAAACTGTTTTTT. Its translation: CSAKPRDRHNEKLFF.

This clonotype was recorded at least ten times. V is TRBV10-2 and J is TRBJ2-7, with 8 positions matching TRBD1. V gave up 6 bases and J gave up 0 bases; unmatched junction bases: 13. The CDR3 totals 17 residues. Germline-derived CDR1 and CDR2 are WSHSY and SAAADI. In DNA form, the CDR3 reads TGCGCCAGCAGCCACGCTGGACAGGGACCTAGCTCCTACGAGCAGTACTTC. It is translated as CASSHAGQGPSSYEQYF.

This clonotype was observed at least ten times. This rearrangement joins TRBV3-1 to TRBJ1-1; weak D call: TRBD1 (6 bases). V dropped 7 bases and J dropped 4 bases, with 13 bases sitting between them. The germline V gene has CDR1 LGHDT and CDR2 YNNKEL (reference sequence). This CDR3 spans 13 amino acids. CDR3 DNA: TGTGCCAGCAACCGGGAAGGGGGCACTGAAGCTTTCTTT. As protein: CASNREGGTEAFF.

There are many counts of this clonotype. The chain is built from TRBV30 and TRBJ2-7; 9 bases are a match to TRBD2. Germline V gene lookup returns CDR1 GTSNPN and CDR2 SVGIG (reference sequence). The CDR3 sequence is 17 residues long. V dropped 3 bases and J dropped 4; count of bases not matched to a gene: 16. DNA of the CDR3: TGTGCCTGGAGAAGACTAGCGGTACCCACTATTACATACGAGCAGTACTTC. As protein: CAWRRLAVPTITYEQYF.

This clonotype has a handful of counts. The chain couples TRBV20-1 to TRBJ2-2; a weak D match, TRBD1 (6 bases). CDR1 is DFQATT and CDR2 is SNEGSKA in the germline V gene (reference sequence). The length of the CDR3 is 13 residues. V gave up 1 base and J gave up 16 bases, with 19 bases separating them. The CDR3 is CSARAKTGTKKFF. In nucleotides, the CDR3 is TGCAGTGCTAGAGCGAAAACCGGGACAAAGAAGTTTTTT.

This clonotype was counted at least ten times. The chain carries TRBV20-1 and TRBJ1-1; D not certain. CDR3 length equals 14 residues. V was trimmed by 0 bases and J by 0 bases, leaving 8 bases between them. CDR1 is DFQATT, CDR2 SNEGSKA, per germline (reference sequence). CDR3 region: CSARDWPVNTEAFF. Written as DNA, the CDR3 is TGCAGTGCTAGAGATTGGCCCGTGAACACTGAAGCTTTCTTT.